Here is one TCR beta chain with its context. Antigen unknown. The data were taken from a study of shared clonotypes between healthy human individuals. Study findings and constraints: Naive subsets generally had larger estimated richness than memory subsets. An expected dependence of interdonor clonotype sharing on sequencing depth was noted.

CDR3 size: 13 residues. Germline V lookup: CDR1 SGHDT, CDR2 YYEEEE. V lost 5 bases to trimming and J lost 4 bases; unmatched junction nucleotides: 3. The deep-level immunoSEQ assay was used. Produced via immunoSEQ multiplex PCR; TCRdb's table is partial and in-frame only. The table shows about 2.4 million clones, with roughly 93% occurring only once. Partitioning of CD4+ cells yielded a CD45RA+ naive subset and a CD45RA-negative memory subset. V usage is TRBV5-6 and J usage is TRBJ1-1; 9 nucleotides align to TRBD1. The TCR was taken from a man aged 18 to 30 in good health. Some clones in this sample may be carry-over from other donors' samples. The sample was naive CD4+ T cells from PBMCs. Subset specified: CD45RA+ positively selected. The CDR3 DNA sequence: TGTGCCAGCAGAGTGACAGGGGGCACTGAAGCTTTCTTT. Its translation: CASRVTGGTEAFF.